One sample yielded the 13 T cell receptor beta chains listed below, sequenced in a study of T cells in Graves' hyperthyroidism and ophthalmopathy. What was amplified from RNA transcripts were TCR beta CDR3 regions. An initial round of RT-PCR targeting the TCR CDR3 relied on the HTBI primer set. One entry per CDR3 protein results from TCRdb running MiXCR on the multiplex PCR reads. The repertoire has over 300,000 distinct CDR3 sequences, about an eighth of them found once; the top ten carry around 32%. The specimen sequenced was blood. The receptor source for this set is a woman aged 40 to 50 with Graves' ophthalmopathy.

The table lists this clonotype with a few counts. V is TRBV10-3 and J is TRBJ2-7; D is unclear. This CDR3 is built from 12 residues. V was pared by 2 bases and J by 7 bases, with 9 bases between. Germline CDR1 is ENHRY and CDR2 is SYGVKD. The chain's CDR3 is CAISEPPREQYF. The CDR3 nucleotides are TGTGCCATCAGTGAGCCCCCTAGGGAGCAGTACTTC.

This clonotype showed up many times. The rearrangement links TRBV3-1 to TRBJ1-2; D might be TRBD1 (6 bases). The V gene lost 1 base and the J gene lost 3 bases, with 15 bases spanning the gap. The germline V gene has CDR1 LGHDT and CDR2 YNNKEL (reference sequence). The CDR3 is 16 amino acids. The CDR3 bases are TGTGCCAGCAGCCAAGGCCCTCAGGGGAGGTACTATGGCTACACCTTC. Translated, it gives CASSQGPQGRYYGYTF. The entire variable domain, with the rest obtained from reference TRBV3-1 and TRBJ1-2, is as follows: DTAVSQTPKYLVTQMGNDKSIKCEQNLGHDTMYWYKQDSKKFLKIMFSYNNKELIINETVPNRFSPKSPDKAHLNLHINSLELGDSAVYFCASSQGPQGRYYGYTFGSGTRLTVV.

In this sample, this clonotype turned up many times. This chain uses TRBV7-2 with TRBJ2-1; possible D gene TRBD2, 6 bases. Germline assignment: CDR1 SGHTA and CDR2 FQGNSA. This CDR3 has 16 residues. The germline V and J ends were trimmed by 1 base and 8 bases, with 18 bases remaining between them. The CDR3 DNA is TGTGCCAGCAGCTTAGTAGGTGTGCGGACTATGTATGAGCAGTTCTTC. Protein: CASSLVGVRTMYEQFF.

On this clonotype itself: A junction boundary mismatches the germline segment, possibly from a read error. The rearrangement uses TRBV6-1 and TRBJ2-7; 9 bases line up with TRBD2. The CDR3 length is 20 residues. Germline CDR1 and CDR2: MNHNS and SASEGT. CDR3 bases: TGTGCCAGCAGTGAAAAGGGGGTTCGTAGCGGGGGCTCCCTCTACTACGAGCAGTGCTTC. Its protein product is CASSEKGVRSGGSLYYEQCF.

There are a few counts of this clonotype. In DNA form, the CDR3 reads TGCGCCAGCAGCTTAAACGGACAGGGGACCTACGAGCAGTACTTC. It codes for CASSLNGQGTYEQYF. V is TRBV5-1 and J is TRBJ2-7; TRBD1 aligns across 9 bases. The CDR3 has 15 residues. Germline assignment: CDR1 SGHRS and CDR2 YFSETQ. V lost 2 bases to trimming and J lost 2 bases; unmatched junction nucleotides: 5.

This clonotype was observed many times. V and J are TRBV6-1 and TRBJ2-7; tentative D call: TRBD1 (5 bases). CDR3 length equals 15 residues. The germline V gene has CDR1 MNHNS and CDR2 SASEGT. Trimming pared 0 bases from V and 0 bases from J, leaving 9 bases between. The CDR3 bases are TGTGCCAGCAGTGAAGCGGCAAGGGGCTCCTACGAGCAGTACTTC. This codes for CASSEAARGSYEQYF.

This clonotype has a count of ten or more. The CDR3 reads CASSTRPGQGAESPLHF. CDR3 nucleotides: TGTGCCAGCAGCACTCGTCCGGGACAGGGAGCGGAGTCACCCCTCCACTTT. The chain joins TRBV7-9 to TRBJ1-6; 9 nucleotides line up with TRBD1. The V gene end was trimmed by 5 bases and the J gene end by 10 bases; junction bases not matched to a gene: 15. CDR1 and CDR2 from the germline V gene are SEHNR and FQNEAQ (reference sequence). The CDR3 loop spans 17 amino acids.

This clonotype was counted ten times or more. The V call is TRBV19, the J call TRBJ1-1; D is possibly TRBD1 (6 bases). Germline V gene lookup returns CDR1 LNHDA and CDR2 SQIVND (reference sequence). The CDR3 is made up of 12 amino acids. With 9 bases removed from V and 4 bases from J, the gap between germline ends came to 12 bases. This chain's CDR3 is CASNRDTTEAFF. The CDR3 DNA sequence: TGTGCCAGCAATCGGGACACCACTGAAGCTTTCTTT.

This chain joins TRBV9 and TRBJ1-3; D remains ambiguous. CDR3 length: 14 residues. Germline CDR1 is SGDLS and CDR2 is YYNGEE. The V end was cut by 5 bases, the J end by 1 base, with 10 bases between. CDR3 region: CASSGGLSGNTIYF. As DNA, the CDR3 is TGTGCCAGCAGTGGAGGGTTATCTGGAAACACCATATATTTT. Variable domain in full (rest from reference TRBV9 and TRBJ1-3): DSGVTQTPKHLITATGQRVTLRCSPRSGDLSVYWYQQSLDQGLQFLIQYYNGEERAKGNILERFSAQQFPDLHSELNLSSLELGDSALYFCASSGGLSGNTIYFGEGSWLTVV.

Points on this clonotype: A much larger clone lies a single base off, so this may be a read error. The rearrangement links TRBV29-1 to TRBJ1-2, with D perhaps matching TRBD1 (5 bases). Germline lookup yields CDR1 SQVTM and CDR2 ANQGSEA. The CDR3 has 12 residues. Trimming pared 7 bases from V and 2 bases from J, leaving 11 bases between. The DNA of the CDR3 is TGCAGCGCCGGGGCAGTCAACTATGGCTACACCTTC. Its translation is CSAGAVNYGYTF.

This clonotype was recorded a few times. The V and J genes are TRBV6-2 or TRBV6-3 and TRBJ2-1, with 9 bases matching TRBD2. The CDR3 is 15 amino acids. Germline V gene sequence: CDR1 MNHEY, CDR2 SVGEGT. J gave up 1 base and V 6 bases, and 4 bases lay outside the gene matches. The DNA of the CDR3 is TGTGCCAGCAGATTAGCGGGAGTTTCCTACAATGAGCAGTTCTTC. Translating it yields CASRLAGVSYNEQFF.

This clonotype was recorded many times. The CDR3: CASSLLPAALQGEQFF. The CDR3 nucleotides are TGTGCCAGCAGCTTACTTCCCGCAGCGCTGCAGGGTGAGCAGTTCTTC. The chain employs TRBV11-2 and TRBJ2-1, with D possibly matching TRBD1 (5 bases). Germline V lookup: CDR1 SGHAT, CDR2 FQNNGV. With 2 bases removed from V and 9 bases from J, the gap between germline ends came to 20 bases. The CDR3 has 16 amino acids.

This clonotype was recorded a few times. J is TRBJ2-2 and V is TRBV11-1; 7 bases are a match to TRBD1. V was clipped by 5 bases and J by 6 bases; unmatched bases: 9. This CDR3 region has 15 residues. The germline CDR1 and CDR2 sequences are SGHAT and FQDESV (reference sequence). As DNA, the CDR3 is TGTGCCAGCAGCCCGGACAGGACTTCTGCCGGGGAGCTGTTTTTT. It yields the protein CASSPDRTSAGELFF.